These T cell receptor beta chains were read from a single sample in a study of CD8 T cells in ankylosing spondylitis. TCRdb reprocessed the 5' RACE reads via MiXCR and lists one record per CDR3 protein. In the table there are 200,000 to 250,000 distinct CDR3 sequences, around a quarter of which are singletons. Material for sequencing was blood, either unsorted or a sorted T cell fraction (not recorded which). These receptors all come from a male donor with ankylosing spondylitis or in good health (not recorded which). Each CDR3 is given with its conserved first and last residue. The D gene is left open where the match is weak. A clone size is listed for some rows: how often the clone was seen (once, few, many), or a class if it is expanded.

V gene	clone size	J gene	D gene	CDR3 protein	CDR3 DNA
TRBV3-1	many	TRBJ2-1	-	CASSQAVEQFF	TGTGCCAGCAGCCAAGCGGTTGAGCAGTTCTTC
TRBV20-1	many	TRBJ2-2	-	CSARDTHTGELFF	TGCAGTGCCCGGGACACTCACACCGGGGAGCTGTTTTTT
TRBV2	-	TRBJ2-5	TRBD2	CASGGWTSSETQYF	TGTGCCAGCGGCGGATGGACTAGCTCAGAGACCCAGTACTTC
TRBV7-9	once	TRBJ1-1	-	CASSLEGGRTEAFF	TGTGCCAGCAGCTTAGAGGGGGGGCGAACTGAAGCTTTCTTT
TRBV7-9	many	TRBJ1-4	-	CASSLDRGLNEKLFF	TGTGCCAGCAGCCTCGACCGGGGCCTTAATGAAAAACTGTTTTTT
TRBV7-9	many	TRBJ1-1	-	CASSPDQGGATEAFF	TGTGCCAGCAGCCCAGATCAGGGTGGGGCCACTGAAGCTTTCTTT
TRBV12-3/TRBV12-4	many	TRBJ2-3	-	CASSLTSARDTQYF	TGTGCCAGCAGTTTAACATCGGCCAGAGATACGCAGTATTTT
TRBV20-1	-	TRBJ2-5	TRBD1	CSANIAGGRKKTQYF	TGCAGTGCAAACATTGCAGGGGGACGTAAAAAGACCCAGTACTTC
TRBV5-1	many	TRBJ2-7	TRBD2	CASSLGLAGAEQYF	TGCGCCAGCAGCTTGGGACTAGCGGGAGCCGAGCAGTACTTC
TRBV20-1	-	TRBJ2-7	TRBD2	CSASPLQRDPYEQYF	TGCAGTGCTAGCCCTCTGCAGCGGGACCCCTACGAGCAGTACTTC
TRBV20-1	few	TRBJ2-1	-	CSARVLALQFF	TGCAGTGCTAGAGTTCTAGCTTTGCAGTTCTTC
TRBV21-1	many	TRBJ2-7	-	CASSKDAADVYEQYF	TGTGCCAGCAGCAAAGACGCGGCAGACGTCTACGAGCAGTACTTC
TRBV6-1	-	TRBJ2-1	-	CASSEGQGGFNEQFF	TGTGCCAGCAGTGAAGGACAGGGAGGCTTCAATGAGCAGTTCTTC
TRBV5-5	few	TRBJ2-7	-	CASSLYSGQTYEQYF	TGTGCCAGCAGCTTGTATTCAGGGCAGACCTACGAGCAGTACTTC
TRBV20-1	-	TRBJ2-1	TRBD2	CSARGTSGIPVQFF	TGCAGTGCTAGAGGGACTAGCGGCATACCGGTGCAGTTCTTC
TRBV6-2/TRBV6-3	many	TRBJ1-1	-	CASSYVGNTMNTEAFF	TGTGCCAGCAGTTACGTGGGGAATACCATGAACACTGAAGCTTTCTTT
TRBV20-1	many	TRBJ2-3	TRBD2	CSATRTSSDTQYF	TGCAGTGCTACCCGGACTAGTTCAGATACGCAGTATTTT
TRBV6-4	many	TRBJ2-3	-	CADQTDSTDTQYF	TGTGCCGACCAAACGGACAGCACAGATACGCAGTATTTT
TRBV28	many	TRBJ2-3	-	CASSYTPRELSPGRDTQYF	TGTGCCAGCAGTTATACCCCCAGGGAGCTTTCACCCGGACGAGATACGCAGTATTTT
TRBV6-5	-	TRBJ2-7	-	CASSWDTTGEQYF	TGTGCCAGCAGTTGGGACACTACTGGGGAGCAGTACTTC
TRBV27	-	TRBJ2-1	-	CASSSLGDRWFF	TGTGCCAGCAGCTCGTTGGGGGACCGGTGGTTCTTC
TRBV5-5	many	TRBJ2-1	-	CASSSTLPHYNEQFF	TGTGCCAGCAGCTCTACTCTACCCCACTACAATGAGCAGTTCTTC
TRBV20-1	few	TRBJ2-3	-	CSARGHNTQYF	TGCAGTGCTAGAGGGCACAATACGCAGTATTTT
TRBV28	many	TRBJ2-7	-	CASVPAGTSTYEQYF	TGTGCCAGCGTCCCGGCCGGGACTTCTACCTACGAGCAGTACTTC
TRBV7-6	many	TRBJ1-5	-	CASSAGSSNQPQHF	TGTGCCAGCAGCGCCGGTTCCAGCAATCAGCCCCAGCATTTT
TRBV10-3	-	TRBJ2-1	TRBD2	CAISEPSGAYNEQFF	TGTGCCATCAGTGAACCTAGCGGGGCATACAATGAGCAGTTCTTC
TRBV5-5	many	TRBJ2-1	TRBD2	CASSPRLAGNNEQFF	TGTGCCAGCAGCCCCCGACTAGCGGGGAACAATGAGCAGTTCTTC